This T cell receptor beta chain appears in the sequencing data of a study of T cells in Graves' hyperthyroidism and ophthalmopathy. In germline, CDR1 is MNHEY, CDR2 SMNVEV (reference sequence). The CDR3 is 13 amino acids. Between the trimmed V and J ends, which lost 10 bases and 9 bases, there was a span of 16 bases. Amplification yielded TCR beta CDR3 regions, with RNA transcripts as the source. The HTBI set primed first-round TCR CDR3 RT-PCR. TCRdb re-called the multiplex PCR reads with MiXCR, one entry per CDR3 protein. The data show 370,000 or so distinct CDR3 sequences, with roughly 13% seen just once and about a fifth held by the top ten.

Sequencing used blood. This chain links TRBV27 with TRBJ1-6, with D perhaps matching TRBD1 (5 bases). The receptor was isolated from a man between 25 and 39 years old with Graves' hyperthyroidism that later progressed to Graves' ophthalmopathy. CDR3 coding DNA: TGTGCCACCCTTTCCAGGGAGGGTTCACCCCTCCACTTT. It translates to CATLSREGSPLHF.